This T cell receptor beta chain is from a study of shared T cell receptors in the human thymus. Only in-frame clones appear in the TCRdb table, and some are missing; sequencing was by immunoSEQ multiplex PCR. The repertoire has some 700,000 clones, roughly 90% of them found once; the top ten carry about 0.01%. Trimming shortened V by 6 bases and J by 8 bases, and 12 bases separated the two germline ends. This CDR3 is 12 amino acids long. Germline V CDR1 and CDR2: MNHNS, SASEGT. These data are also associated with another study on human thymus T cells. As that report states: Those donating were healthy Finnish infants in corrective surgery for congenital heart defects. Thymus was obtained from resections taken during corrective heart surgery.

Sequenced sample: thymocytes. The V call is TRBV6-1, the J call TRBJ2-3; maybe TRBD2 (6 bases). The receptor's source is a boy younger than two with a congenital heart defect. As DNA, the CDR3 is TGTGCCAGCAGGAACGGGGAGGTTACGCAGTATTTT. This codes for CASRNGEVTQYF.